These 7 T cell receptor beta chains were all obtained from the same sample, sequenced in a study of CD8+ T cells in alopecia areata. After isolation, RNA underwent reverse transcription to generate cDNA as the sequencing template. TCRdb's table, derived via immunoSEQ multiplex PCR, lists solely in-frame clones and lacks some. The sample records roughly 250,000 clones, under 70% being singletons. The sample here was CD4+ T cells sorted from blood, taken at week 0. The receptor source for this set is a human donor with alopecia areata.

The V call is TRBV29-1, the J call TRBJ2-5; 7 bases are a match to TRBD2. The CDR3 runs to 13 residues. CDR1 is SQVTM and CDR2 is ANQGSEA in the germline V gene. The CDR3 region is CSAYLAVGDTQYF. CDR3 DNA sequence: TGCAGTGCTTACCTAGCGGTGGGGGATACTCAGTACTTC.

Here the CDR3 DNA reads TGCAGCGTCGTAGCGGGTTTTGATTACGAGCAGTACTTC. As protein: CSVVAGFDYEQYF. The rearrangement uses TRBV29-1 and TRBJ2-7; 7 bases fit TRBD2. The CDR3 loop spans 13 amino acids. V shed 6 bases and J 4 bases; nucleotides not matched to a gene: 9. Per germline, CDR1 SQVTM and CDR2 ANQGSEA.

This clone was counted a few times. V gene TRBV5-1 combines with J gene TRBJ1-2; D gene ambiguous. Germline CDR1 and CDR2: SGHRS and YFSETQ. The CDR3 length is 14 residues. Trimming pared 0 bases from V and 1 base from J, leaving 7 bases between. Here the CDR3 DNA reads TGCGCCAGCAGCTTGGAACGGGGTAACTATGGCTACACCTTC. Its protein product is CASSLERGNYGYTF.

This clone was seen just once. CDR3: CASSFWGLTDTQYF. The CDR3 DNA reads as TGTGCCAGCAGCTTCTGGGGACTCACAGATACGCAGTATTTT. The V and J genes are TRBV5-6 and TRBJ2-3, with D possibly TRBD2 on 6 matching bases. V lost 2 bases and J 2 bases, leaving 9 bases between the germline ends. Looked up from germline, CDR1 is SGHDT and CDR2 is YYEEEE. This CDR3 contains 14 residues.

J is TRBJ1-6 and V is TRBV7-9, with 7 bases fitting TRBD1. J gave up 7 bases and V 5 bases, and 5 bases lay outside the gene matches. The CDR3 totals 14 residues. The germline V gene encodes CDR1 SEHNR and CDR2 FQNEAQ (reference sequence). The CDR3 reads CASSPGQRNSPLHF. The CDR3 DNA reads as TGTGCCAGCAGCCCGGGACAGCGGAATTCACCCCTCCACTTT.

The chain couples TRBV30 to TRBJ1-6, with D possibly TRBD1 on 5 matching bases. CDR1 and CDR2 from the germline V gene are GTSNPN and SVGIG (reference sequence). Trimming pared 4 bases from V and 12 bases from J, leaving 22 bases between. CDR3 size: 15 residues. CDR3 coding DNA: TGTGCCTGGATTATGAACAGGAACGATCGGGGACCCCTCCACTTT. It specifies CAWIMNRNDRGPLHF. The whole variable domain, filled in from reference TRBV30 and TRBJ1-6, reads SQTIHQWPATLVQPVGSPLSLECTVEGTSNPNLYWYRQAAGRGLQLLFYSVGIGQISSEVPQNLSASRPQDRQFILSSKKLLLSDSGFYLCAWIMNRNDRGPLHFGNGTRLTVT.

V gene TRBV29-1 combines with J gene TRBJ2-3, with D tentatively TRBD1 (6 bases). Germline CDR1 reads SQVTM; CDR2 reads ANQGSEA. The V and J ends lost 8 bases and 2 bases respectively, with 11 bases between them. The CDR3 runs to 12 residues. The CDR3: CSNTGPTDTQYF. The CDR3 coding sequence is TGCAGCAACACAGGGCCCACAGATACGCAGTATTTT.